These T cell receptor beta chains were read from a single sample in a study of T cell repertoires in cytomegalovirus infection. In TCRdb, the reads were re-called with MiXCR into one record per CDR3 protein. The data hold around 570,000 distinct CDR3 sequences, with under 45% observed a single time. No antigen is known for these receptors. The material sequenced was cultured PBMCs, taken from culture after CMV antigen stimulation. Source of these receptors: a human donor in good health (CMV status not recorded). Some clones in this sample may be carry-over from other donors' samples. Both conserved end residues are part of each CDR3. Fields, in order: clone size, V gene, J gene, D gene, CDR3 DNA, CDR3 protein. D genes are given only for firm matches. Rows give clone size only sometimes, using once, few, many, or a class for an expanded clone.

clone size: -; V gene: TRBV7-6; J gene: TRBJ2-1; D gene: TRBD2; CDR3 DNA: TGTGCCAGCAGCCCCCGATACACTAGCGGGGGGGGGAATGAGCAGTTCTTC; CDR3 protein: CASSPRYTSGGGNEQFF
clone size: -; V gene: TRBV28; J gene: TRBJ1-5; D gene: -; CDR3 DNA: TGTGCCAGCAACCCCCCGGGGGCTGGGGGTCAGCCCCAGCATTTT; CDR3 protein: CASNPPGAGGQPQHF
clone size: few; V gene: TRBV10-2; J gene: TRBJ1-1; D gene: -; CDR3 DNA: TGCGCCAGCAGTGTGAGGGGTGCTGAAGCTTTCTTT; CDR3 protein: CASSVRGAEAFF
clone size: -; V gene: TRBV20-1; J gene: TRBJ2-1; D gene: -; CDR3 DNA: TGCAGTGCTAGAGGTCCCGGGTCCTATTCTTACAATGAGCAGTTCTTC; CDR3 protein: CSARGPGSYSYNEQFF
clone size: -; V gene: TRBV10-3; J gene: TRBJ2-6; D gene: TRBD2; CDR3 DNA: TGTGCCATCAGTGAGTTAGGACTAGCGGGAGCGCGGGGGGCCAACGTCCTGACTTTC; CDR3 protein: CAISELGLAGARGANVLTF
clone size: -; V gene: TRBV12-3/TRBV12-4; J gene: TRBJ2-2; D gene: -; CDR3 DNA: TGTGCCAGCAGTTACGCGGGGACGGGGAACACCGGGGAGCTGTTTTTT; CDR3 protein: CASSYAGTGNTGELFF
clone size: few; V gene: TRBV7-8; J gene: TRBJ2-1; D gene: -; CDR3 DNA: TGTGCCAGCAGCTCCCTTCGTGGGACCAGATACAATGAGCAGTTCTTC; CDR3 protein: CASSSLRGTRYNEQFF
clone size: few; V gene: TRBV18; J gene: TRBJ2-1; D gene: TRBD2; CDR3 DNA: TGTGCCAGCTCACCACGCCTAGCGGGAGGGGACAATGAGCAGTTCTTC; CDR3 protein: CASSPRLAGGDNEQFF
clone size: -; V gene: TRBV27; J gene: TRBJ1-1; D gene: -; CDR3 DNA: TGTGCCAGCGGAGCCCAGGTGAACACTGAAGCTTTCTTT; CDR3 protein: CASGAQVNTEAFF
clone size: -; V gene: TRBV30; J gene: TRBJ1-4; D gene: -; CDR3 DNA: TGTGCCTGGAGTGGCAGGGGTGGTGAAAAACTGTTTTTT; CDR3 protein: CAWSGRGGEKLFF
clone size: -; V gene: TRBV12-3/TRBV12-4; J gene: TRBJ2-2; D gene: TRBD1; CDR3 DNA: TGTGCCAGCACCTTGGACAGGCGGAACACCGGGGAGCTGTTTTTT; CDR3 protein: CASTLDRRNTGELFF
clone size: -; V gene: TRBV28; J gene: TRBJ2-7; D gene: TRBD2; CDR3 DNA: TGTGCCAGCAGTCGGGGGGGCTCACCTTGGGACCTGGAGCAGTACTTC; CDR3 protein: CASSRGGSPWDLEQYF
clone size: -; V gene: TRBV3-1; J gene: TRBJ2-2; D gene: -; CDR3 DNA: TGTGCCAGCAGCCACAGCGTCACCGGGGAGCTGTTTTTT; CDR3 protein: CASSHSVTGELFF
clone size: few; V gene: TRBV15; J gene: TRBJ2-3; D gene: -; CDR3 DNA: TGTGCCACCAGCAGACCCTACCGGGGAGATACGCAGTATTTT; CDR3 protein: CATSRPYRGDTQYF
clone size: few; V gene: TRBV5-1; J gene: TRBJ2-7; D gene: -; CDR3 DNA: TGCGCCAGCAGTTTAGTCACTACCTACGAGCAGTACTTC; CDR3 protein: CASSLVTTYEQYF
clone size: few; V gene: TRBV5-6; J gene: TRBJ1-4; D gene: -; CDR3 DNA: TGTGCCAGCAGCACAGGGAATGAAAAACTGTTTTTT; CDR3 protein: CASSTGNEKLFF
clone size: -; V gene: TRBV11-2; J gene: TRBJ2-7; D gene: TRBD2; CDR3 DNA: TGTGCCAGCAGCTTGGGGGGAGGGTGGAGGGTCACACCGTACGAGCAGTACTTC; CDR3 protein: CASSLGGGWRVTPYEQYF
clone size: few; V gene: TRBV4-1; J gene: TRBJ2-5; D gene: -; CDR3 DNA: TGCGCCAGCAGCCAAGAAAGCGAGGAGACCCAGTACTTC; CDR3 protein: CASSQESEETQYF
clone size: once; V gene: TRBV5-6; J gene: TRBJ2-5; D gene: -; CDR3 DNA: TGTGCCAGCAGCTTACTAAAGGGTCGTGCCCAGTACTTC; CDR3 protein: CASSLLKGRAQYF
clone size: -; V gene: TRBV2; J gene: TRBJ1-4; D gene: -; CDR3 DNA: TGTGCCAGCAGTGCCAGGGGAGTTCGGGCTAATGAAAAACTGTTTTTT; CDR3 protein: CASSARGVRANEKLFF
clone size: -; V gene: TRBV2; J gene: TRBJ2-7; D gene: -; CDR3 DNA: TGTGCCAGCAGTGCGCGGGTGGGGCAGTACTTC; CDR3 protein: CASSARVGQYF
clone size: -; V gene: TRBV6-1; J gene: TRBJ2-1; D gene: -; CDR3 DNA: TGTGCCAGCAGTGAATTTTGGCGGACAGCCGATGAGCAGTTCTTC; CDR3 protein: CASSEFWRTADEQFF
clone size: many; V gene: TRBV7-2; J gene: TRBJ2-7; D gene: TRBD2; CDR3 DNA: TGTGCCAGCAGCCGCACTAGCGGGGGTCCCTACGAGCAGTACTTC; CDR3 protein: CASSRTSGGPYEQYF
clone size: -; V gene: TRBV20-1; J gene: TRBJ1-1; D gene: -; CDR3 DNA: TGCAGTGCGCCCTCCGGGGGGCACACTGAAGCTTTCTTT; CDR3 protein: CSAPSGGHTEAFF
clone size: -; V gene: TRBV4-1; J gene: TRBJ2-7; D gene: TRBD2; CDR3 DNA: TGTGCCAGCAGCCAAGATGGCGGGGGGGGATACGAGCAGTACTTC; CDR3 protein: CASSQDGGGGYEQYF
clone size: -; V gene: TRBV6-2/TRBV6-3; J gene: TRBJ2-1; D gene: TRBD2; CDR3 DNA: TGTGCCAGCAGTTACAGAGGGACCACTAGCGGGAGGGTCTGGACGGGTGAGCAGTTCTTC; CDR3 protein: CASSYRGTTSGRVWTGEQFF
clone size: -; V gene: TRBV20-1; J gene: TRBJ2-1; D gene: TRBD2; CDR3 DNA: TGCAGTGCTAGGTCACTACTAGCGGGAGCCCCTGGTGAGCAGTTCTTC; CDR3 protein: CSARSLLAGAPGEQFF
clone size: -; V gene: TRBV19; J gene: TRBJ1-4; D gene: -; CDR3 DNA: TGTGCCAGTAGTATAAGGTTCCTCGTGACGACTAATGAAAAACTGTTTTTT; CDR3 protein: CASSIRFLVTTNEKLFF
clone size: few; V gene: TRBV5-4; J gene: TRBJ2-7; D gene: -; CDR3 DNA: TGTGCCAGCAGCGAAACAGCTTCCACCTACGAGCAGTACTTC; CDR3 protein: CASSETASTYEQYF
clone size: -; V gene: TRBV4-1; J gene: TRBJ2-7; D gene: -; CDR3 DNA: TGCGCCAGCAGCCAAGATCCCGGCAGCCTACATCCCGAGTACTTC; CDR3 protein: CASSQDPGSLHPEYF
clone size: -; V gene: TRBV4-1; J gene: TRBJ1-1; D gene: TRBD1; CDR3 DNA: TGCGCCAGCAGCCCCCCCCCCCCGACAGGGGGGAAAACTGAAGCTTTCTTT; CDR3 protein: CASSPPPPTGGKTEAFF
clone size: few; V gene: TRBV12-3/TRBV12-4; J gene: TRBJ1-5; D gene: -; CDR3 DNA: TGTGCCAGCAGTTGGGGCAGGAGCAATCAGCCCCAGCATTTT; CDR3 protein: CASSWGRSNQPQHF
clone size: -; V gene: TRBV20-1; J gene: TRBJ2-2; D gene: TRBD2; CDR3 DNA: TGCAGTGCTAGAGGGCCTAGCGGGGGGACGAACACCGGGGAGCTGTTTTTT; CDR3 protein: CSARGPSGGTNTGELFF
clone size: -; V gene: TRBV6-1; J gene: TRBJ1-3; D gene: -; CDR3 DNA: TGTGCCAGCTTAAGGACCGACTCTGGAAACACCATATATTTT; CDR3 protein: CASLRTDSGNTIYF
clone size: few; V gene: TRBV12-3/TRBV12-4; J gene: TRBJ1-4; D gene: -; CDR3 DNA: TGTGCCAGCAGCACGGGGGAAAAACTGTTTTTT; CDR3 protein: CASSTGEKLFF
clone size: once; V gene: TRBV30; J gene: TRBJ2-2; D gene: TRBD1; CDR3 DNA: TGTGCCTGGAGTGTAAAAGGGGGCAGCGGGGAGCTGTTTTTT; CDR3 protein: CAWSVKGGSGELFF
clone size: -; V gene: TRBV6-1; J gene: TRBJ2-1; D gene: -; CDR3 DNA: TGTGCCAGCAGTGACCGGGACCTGGGGAATGAGCAGTTCTTC; CDR3 protein: CASSDRDLGNEQFF
clone size: few; V gene: TRBV7-6; J gene: TRBJ1-6; D gene: -; CDR3 DNA: TGTGCCAGCAGCTTATTCGGGATTAGGTCACCCCTCCACTTT; CDR3 protein: CASSLFGIRSPLHF
clone size: -; V gene: TRBV6-5; J gene: TRBJ2-4; D gene: -; CDR3 DNA: TGTGCCAGCAGTTACGCGGGGGCCTTGGGTGCCAAAAACATTCAGTACTTC; CDR3 protein: CASSYAGALGAKNIQYF
clone size: -; V gene: TRBV7-6; J gene: TRBJ2-3; D gene: TRBD2; CDR3 DNA: TGTGCCAGCAGGAGCGGGGTGGCCACAGATACGCAGTATTTT; CDR3 protein: CASRSGVATDTQYF
clone size: -; V gene: TRBV5-6; J gene: TRBJ1-6; D gene: -; CDR3 DNA: TGTGCCAGCAGCGTCAACACGGGGTTTGGATCCCTCCACTTT; CDR3 protein: CASSVNTGFGSLHF
clone size: -; V gene: TRBV15; J gene: TRBJ1-4; D gene: -; CDR3 DNA: TGTGCCACCAGCAGAGAGGACCAGGGGTTCGGTGAAAAACTGTTTTTT; CDR3 protein: CATSREDQGFGEKLFF
clone size: few; V gene: TRBV7-2; J gene: TRBJ2-5; D gene: -; CDR3 DNA: TGTGCCAGCACCCGGGGGCCAACGGAGACCCAGTACTTC; CDR3 protein: CASTRGPTETQYF
clone size: many; V gene: TRBV6-1; J gene: TRBJ1-5; D gene: TRBD1; CDR3 DNA: TGTGCCAGCAGTGCGGGACAGGGGTGGACGGCGAGCAATCAGCCCCAGCATTTT; CDR3 protein: CASSAGQGWTASNQPQHF
clone size: few; V gene: TRBV28; J gene: TRBJ1-3; D gene: -; CDR3 DNA: TGTGCCAGCAGTCCCCGACAGTTGGGGAACACCATATATTTT; CDR3 protein: CASSPRQLGNTIYF
clone size: few; V gene: TRBV7-2; J gene: TRBJ1-3; D gene: -; CDR3 DNA: TGTGCCAGCAGCCTGGTCCCGGGACCCAGGACCGGAAACACCATATATTTT; CDR3 protein: CASSLVPGPRTGNTIYF
clone size: few; V gene: TRBV6-1; J gene: TRBJ2-1; D gene: TRBD1; CDR3 DNA: TGTGCCAGCCCGTCCCCAAGGACAGGGTACAATGAGCAGTTCTTC; CDR3 protein: CASPSPRTGYNEQFF
clone size: -; V gene: TRBV7-6; J gene: TRBJ1-2; D gene: -; CDR3 DNA: TGTGCCAGCAGCTTAGAACAGGTGTATGGCTACACCTTC; CDR3 protein: CASSLEQVYGYTF
clone size: -; V gene: TRBV27; J gene: TRBJ2-7; D gene: -; CDR3 DNA: TGTGCCAGCAGTTTTCGTGCGACCTACTACGAGCAGTACTTC; CDR3 protein: CASSFRATYYEQYF
clone size: -; V gene: TRBV7-2; J gene: TRBJ2-7; D gene: -; CDR3 DNA: TGTGCCAGCAGCTCCAACGGGGGTCCCTACGAGCAGTACTTC; CDR3 protein: CASSSNGGPYEQYF
clone size: -; V gene: TRBV27; J gene: TRBJ1-5; D gene: -; CDR3 DNA: TGTGCCAGCAGTTTATCGCGATCCCGGGGTGGGCCCCAGCATTTT; CDR3 protein: CASSLSRSRGGPQHF
clone size: -; V gene: TRBV12-3/TRBV12-4; J gene: TRBJ1-1; D gene: -; CDR3 DNA: TGTGCCAGCAGTTTAAGGGGCAGGCTGAACACTGAAGCTTTCTTT; CDR3 protein: CASSLRGRLNTEAFF
clone size: -; V gene: TRBV19; J gene: TRBJ2-3; D gene: -; CDR3 DNA: TGTGCCAGTAGCCAGACCCCTAGCACAGATACGCAGTATTTT; CDR3 protein: CASSQTPSTDTQYF
clone size: -; V gene: TRBV6-1; J gene: TRBJ1-5; D gene: -; CDR3 DNA: TGTGCCAGCAGGCAGGCGAGGGATAGCAATCAGCCCCAGCATTTT; CDR3 protein: CASRQARDSNQPQHF
clone size: few; V gene: TRBV28; J gene: TRBJ1-6; D gene: -; CDR3 DNA: TGTGCCAGCAGTTTATTAGTCCAGCAGAATTCACCCCTCCACTTT; CDR3 protein: CASSLLVQQNSPLHF